Presented here are 22 T cell receptor beta chains from one specimen sequenced in a study of OX40 agonist ivuxolimab in advanced cancers. TCRdb's table, derived via immunoSEQ multiplex PCR, lists solely in-frame clones and lacks some. This table has 30,000 to 40,000 clones, more than 60% appearing once. The sequencing here drew on CD4+ or CD8+ T cells sorted from blood, taken in a trial of the OX40 agonist ivuxolimab. Source of these receptors: an adult with an advanced solid tumor such as melanoma, head and neck, liver or kidney cancer.

The gene calls are TRBV18 and TRBJ2-7, with D perhaps matching TRBD1 (6 bases). Per germline, CDR1 KGHSH and CDR2 LQKENI. The CDR3 covers 15 residues. Trimming cost V 5 bases and J 0 bases, with 14 bases left between them. CDR3 nucleotides: TGTGCCAGCTCATCCCCTTGGGACACCTCCTACGAGCAGTACTTC. Its protein product is CASSSPWDTSYEQYF.

This clone was counted a few times. The CDR3 DNA is TGTGCCAGCAGCTTAACCTCCTACGAGCAGTACTTC. This encodes CASSLTSYEQYF. This chain connects TRBV7-8 to TRBJ2-7; D uncertain. The CDR3 consists of 12 residues. The germline V gene has CDR1 SGHVS and CDR2 FQNEAQ. V lost 2 bases to trimming and J lost 0 bases, with 2 bases between them.

The chain uses TRBV28 and TRBJ1-2; D is perhaps TRBD1 (5 bases). Trimming shortened V by 4 bases and J by 1 base, and 19 bases separated the two germline ends. CDR3 length: 17 residues. The germline V gene has CDR1 MDHEN and CDR2 SYDVKM. CDR3 bases: TGTGCCAGCAGTTCTTCCGCGGTGGGACCTCTTAACTATGGCTACACCTTC. Protein sequence: CASSSSAVGPLNYGYTF.

The gene calls are TRBV30 and TRBJ1-1, with D perhaps matching TRBD1 (5 bases). Trimming left V 4 bases short and J 10 bases short, with 13 bases between. The CDR3 runs to 11 residues. Germline V gene lookup returns CDR1 GTSNPN and CDR2 SVGIG (reference sequence). The CDR3 DNA is TGTGCCTGGATGGGGGTGGGGGTAGCTTTCTTT. It is translated as CAWMGVGVAFF.

In its sample, this clone was seen a few times. The chain links TRBV11-1 to TRBJ1-4, with 8 positions matching TRBD1. The CDR3 runs to 16 residues. CDR1 is SGHAT, CDR2 FQDESV, per germline (reference sequence). V lost 3 bases, J lost 6 bases, and 9 bases stayed unmatched. Here the CDR3 reads CASSFSDRAFDEKLFF. The CDR3, as DNA: TGTGCCAGCAGCTTCTCGGACAGGGCGTTTGATGAAAAACTGTTTTTT.

The gene calls are TRBV30 and TRBJ1-1; D is perhaps TRBD1 (5 bases). The germline V gene has CDR1 GTSNPN and CDR2 SVGIG (reference sequence). The CDR3 length is 15 residues. V lost 3 bases, J lost 4 bases, and 18 bases lay in between. This CDR3 reads CAWSLSQGSSTEAFF. The CDR3 DNA reads TGTGCCTGGAGCCTCTCTCAGGGATCGTCCACTGAAGCTTTCTTT.

This clone has only a few counts. This chain uses TRBV10-3 with TRBJ2-7; a weak D match, TRBD1 (6 bases). Germline CDR1 reads ENHRY; CDR2 reads SYGVKD. The CDR3 extends over 13 amino acids. V lost 4 bases, J lost 5 bases, and 12 bases lay in between. The CDR3 nucleotides are TGTGCCATCAGTGTAACAGGGTTGGACGAGCAGTACTTC. Its translation is CAISVTGLDEQYF.

The rearrangement joins TRBV7-2 to TRBJ2-7; 7 bases map to TRBD2. Per the germline V gene, CDR1 is SGHTA and CDR2 is FQGNSA. The CDR3 contains 19 residues. Trimming removed 0 bases from V and 6 bases from J; junction bases left unmatched: 20. The CDR3 DNA is TGTGCCAGCAGCTTAGCGTCGGGCAGGGTATCCCCAGGACTAGGCGAGCAGTACTTC. Protein product: CASSLASGRVSPGLGEQYF.

The rearrangement uses TRBV7-8 and TRBJ2-7; 9 nucleotides match TRBD1. The CDR3 is 17 residues long. Germline lookup yields CDR1 SGHVS and CDR2 FQNEAQ. V trimming: 5 bases; J trimming: 3 bases; junction bases outside the gene matches: 14. CDR3 residues: CASSLRGGTGNLYEQYF. As DNA, the CDR3 is TGTGCCAGCAGCCTACGGGGCGGGACAGGGAACCTCTACGAGCAGTACTTC.

This clone was found once. The chain has TRBV2 and TRBJ2-7, with a tentative D call TRBD2 (6 bases). Trimming removed 4 bases at V and 2 bases at J, with 15 bases between. Germline-derived CDR1 and CDR2 are SNHLY and FYNNEI. CDR3 length: 15 residues. CDR3 coding DNA: TGTGCCAGCAGTGGGGGGGACTTTTCCGCCTACGAGCAGTACTTC. Its translation is CASSGGDFSAYEQYF.

V usage is TRBV2 and J usage is TRBJ1-1; no firm D call. This CDR3 has 13 amino acids. Trimming took 11 bases from V and 0 from J, leaving 13 bases between them. CDR1 and CDR2 (germline): SNHLY, FYNNEI. As DNA, the CDR3 is TGTGCCGTAGCACAGTCAGTGAACACTGAAGCTTTCTTT. It encodes CAVAQSVNTEAFF.

This clone was recorded only once. This sequence joins TRBV27 and TRBJ2-5, with D unresolved. Matching the DNA end better, TRBJ2-7 makes the J call doubtful. Germline V gene data show CDR1 as MNHEY and CDR2 as SMNVEV (reference sequence). CDR3 length: 14 amino acids. The chain's CDR3 is CASAGLGLRYEQYF. Here the CDR3 DNA reads TGTGCCAGCGCCGGATTGGGTTTAAGATACGAGCAGTACTTC.

The chain carries TRBV2 and TRBJ2-7; 10 bases are shared with TRBD2. CDR3 length: 13 amino acids. CDR1 SNHLY and CDR2 FYNNEI come from the germline V gene. The ends lost 8 bases at V and 3 bases at J; junction bases unmatched: 4. CDR3 coding DNA: TGTGCCAGCTTGGGACTAGCGAACTACGAGCAGTACTTC. Its translation: CASLGLANYEQYF.

This chain uses TRBV6-4 with TRBJ1-1, with D perhaps TRBD1 (6 bases). The CDR3 spans 15 residues. Germline-derived CDR1 and CDR2 are MRHNA and SNTAGT. The V and J ends lost 7 bases and 0 bases respectively, with 15 bases between them. CDR3 DNA sequence: TGTGCCAGCAAGCCCGAGGACAGTATGAACACTGAAGCTTTCTTT. Encoded protein: CASKPEDSMNTEAFF.

The chain couples TRBV5-1 to TRBJ2-2; tentatively, D is TRBD1 (6 bases). CDR1 SGHRS and CDR2 YFSETQ come from the germline V gene. Trimming took off 5 bases at V and 7 bases at J, with 15 bases between the two ends. This CDR3 has 14 amino acids. The CDR3 region is CASRSKAGDGELFF. The CDR3, as DNA: TGCGCCAGCAGGTCTAAGGCAGGGGACGGGGAGCTGTTTTTT.

J is TRBJ2-3 and V is TRBV6-5; D unclear. The germline V gene has CDR1 MNHEY and CDR2 SVGAGI. V lost 0 bases and J lost 3, with 10 bases in between. The length of the CDR3 is 15 residues. The CDR3 DNA sequence: TGTGCCAGCAGTTACTCGTCTCCCAGGACAGATACGCAGTATTTT. Its translation: CASSYSSPRTDTQYF.

The gene calls are TRBV6-6 and TRBJ1-4; no firm D call. CDR1 is MNHNY and CDR2 is SVGAGI in the germline V gene (reference sequence). CDR3 length: 13 residues. The germline V and J ends were trimmed by 6 bases and 6 bases, with 11 bases remaining between them. The CDR3 protein is CASRRGWDEKLFF. Here the CDR3 DNA reads TGTGCCAGCAGACGAGGATGGGATGAAAAACTGTTTTTT.

Here the CDR3 reads CASSPQLGPDTEAFF. The CDR3 region has the DNA TGTGCCAGCTCACCACAGTTAGGGCCGGACACTGAAGCTTTCTTT. The chain is built from TRBV18 and TRBJ1-1; D gene ambiguous. This CDR3 is built from 15 residues. V shed 1 base and J shed 3 bases, with 12 bases lying between them. Germline CDR1 KGHSH, CDR2 LQKENI.

By its share, this clone is hyperexpanded (1% or more). The rearrangement uses TRBV20-1 and TRBJ2-3, with unresolved D. In germline, CDR1 is DFQATT, CDR2 SNEGSKA (reference sequence). The germline V and J ends were trimmed by 3 bases and 10 bases, with 8 bases remaining between them. This CDR3 is built from 10 residues. CDR3 DNA sequence: TGCAGTGCTAGTGGTACGGCGCAGTATTTT. Its translation: CSASGTAQYF.

The genes are TRBV13 and TRBJ2-1; D possibly corresponds to TRBD2 (6 bases). Germline CDR1 reads PRHDT; CDR2 reads FYEKMQ (reference sequence). The length of the CDR3 is 16 residues. Trimming removed 1 base from V and 4 bases from J, with 14 bases in between. DNA of the CDR3: TGTGCCAGCAGCTTAGCGGGGGAATCCTCTTACAATGAGCAGTTCTTC. Amino acid sequence: CASSLAGESSYNEQFF.

This chain connects TRBV18 to TRBJ1-2, with a tentative D call TRBD1 (6 bases). Per germline, CDR1 KGHSH and CDR2 LQKENI. This CDR3 spans 16 amino acids. The V end was cut by 0 bases, the J end by 8 bases, with 19 bases between. CDR3 nucleotides: TGTGCCAGCTCACCACCTAGTTCGGGGGCGCTGGGCGGCTACACCTTC. Translating it yields CASSPPSSGALGGYTF.

There are a few counts of this clone. The chain is built from TRBV6-6 and TRBJ2-1; D uncertain. Germline loops: CDR1 MNHNY, CDR2 SVGAGI (reference sequence). The CDR3 loop spans 14 amino acids. V was trimmed by 6 bases and J by 5 bases, leaving 14 bases between them. Written as DNA, the CDR3 is TGTGCCAGCAGCCCCCTTTCTAGTCACAATGAGCAGTTCTTC. Its translation is CASSPLSSHNEQFF.